These 21 T cell receptor beta chains originate from one sample sequenced in a study of T-cell reconstitution after alpha-beta-depleted transplantation in children. Researchers prepared the TCRbeta library using unique molecular identifiers, the study reports. TCRdb analysed the PCR reads with MiXCR anew, one entry per CDR3 protein. The sample has fewer than 700,000 distinct CDR3 sequences, around 13% seen once. The input for sequencing was PBMCs, mostly from graft donor cells, taken 360 days after TCRalphabeta/CD19-depleted stem cell transplant. These receptors all stem from a male patient under 18 who had a stem cell transplant for acute myeloid leukemia, so the T cells may come from the graft donor.

The V and J genes are TRBV24-1 and TRBJ2-7; 13 positions match TRBD2. Looked up from germline, CDR1 is KGHDR and CDR2 is SFDVKD. This CDR3 is built from 17 residues. After removal of 3 bases from V and 5 bases from J, the junction contained 9 bases not matched to a gene. CDR3 region: CATSDHRTSGRLNEQYF. CDR3 DNA sequence: TGTGCCACCAGTGATCATCGGACTAGCGGGAGACTCAACGAGCAGTACTTC.

This clonotype was observed a handful of times. The conserved closing phenylalanine or tryptophan is absent in this CDR3, likely reflecting a read error. No DNA is shown, since the ends of the CDR3 on it are uncertain; the CDR3 is the one TCRdb lists. The J gene is TRBJ1-2, the V gene TRBV20-1; no DNA check was done on the table's D call, TRBD1. Including both end residues, the CDR3 is 10 amino acids long. Germline V CDR1 and CDR2: DFQATT, SNEGSKA (reference sequence). The CDR3 here is CSARADGQFI.

This rearrangement joins TRBV6-2 or TRBV6-3 to TRBJ2-5; 9 bases match TRBD1. Germline V gene data show CDR1 as MNHEY and CDR2 as SVGEGT. CDR3 size: 17 residues. V gave up 2 bases and J gave up 3 bases; unmatched junction bases: 10. This CDR3 reads CASSYPFPWTGEETQYF. The CDR3 bases are TGTGCCAGCAGTTACCCTTTTCCTTGGACAGGGGAAGAGACCCAGTACTTC.

This clonotype has ten or more counts. The chain combines TRBV2 with TRBJ2-1, with D possibly TRBD2 on 5 matching bases. V lost 6 bases to trimming and J lost 2 bases, with 8 bases between them. Germline V lookup: CDR1 SNHLY, CDR2 FYNNEI. The CDR3 has 13 amino acids. CDR3 residues: CASSAEAYNEQFF. The CDR3, as DNA: TGTGCCAGCAGCGCGGAGGCCTACAATGAGCAGTTCTTC.

This clonotype was counted a few times. The V and J genes are TRBV5-1 and TRBJ2-7; 9 bases match TRBD1. V trimming: 4 bases; J trimming: 6 bases; junction bases outside the gene matches: 11. Germline V gene sequence: CDR1 SGHRS, CDR2 YFSETQ. The CDR3 sequence is 15 residues long. The CDR3 DNA reads TGCGCCAGCAGCCGGCGGACAGGGGAAGGGAGCGAGCAGTACTTC. Protein product: CASSRRTGEGSEQYF.

The V call is TRBV18, the J call TRBJ2-7; possibly TRBD1 or TRBD2 for D (5 bases each). Germline V lookup: CDR1 KGHSH, CDR2 LQKENI. Trimming took off 3 bases at V and 3 bases at J, with 15 bases between the two ends. The CDR3 is 15 amino acids. The DNA of the CDR3 is TGTGCCAGCTCACCCGGGACGGGCGAATTCTACGAGCAGTACTTC. Protein: CASSPGTGEFYEQYF.

This clonotype has ten or more counts. The chain uses TRBV7-3 and TRBJ1-2; 8 nucleotides align to TRBD1. The length of the CDR3 is 15 residues. Germline loops: CDR1 SGHTA, CDR2 FQGTGA. V was pared by 5 bases and J by 4 bases, with 9 bases of the junction left unmatched. In nucleotides, the CDR3 is TGTGCCAGCAGCGCTTCCGGGACAGGATTCTATGGCTACACCTTC. Translation: CASSASGTGFYGYTF.

V is TRBV20-1 and J is TRBJ2-7, with no clear D. The germline V gene encodes CDR1 DFQATT and CDR2 SNEGSKA (reference sequence). The V gene lost 0 bases and the J gene lost 0 bases, with 12 bases spanning the gap. This CDR3 has 15 amino acids. The CDR3 nucleotides are TGCAGTGCTAGAGACCCCATTAAGAGCTCCTACGAGCAGTACTTC. It is translated as CSARDPIKSSYEQYF.

This clonotype turned up a few times. The V and J genes are TRBV19 and TRBJ2-7; 8 bases agree with TRBD1. Germline-derived CDR1 and CDR2 are LNHDA and SQIVND (reference sequence). Germline trimming cut 1 base from V and 5 bases from J; bases unmatched to any gene: 7. This CDR3 contains 15 residues. CDR3 nucleotides: TGTGCCAGTAGTATAGTCACAGGGGGTCCGGACGAGCAGTACTTC. Translating it yields CASSIVTGGPDEQYF.

This clonotype was counted many times. The rearrangement uses TRBV7-9 and TRBJ1-2; D perhaps matches TRBD1 (6 bases). Germline V gene data show CDR1 as SEHNR and CDR2 as FQNEAQ (reference sequence). This CDR3 is built from 14 residues. V was clipped by 5 bases and J by 4 bases, with 14 bases between them. The CDR3 DNA reads as TGTGCCAGCAGCCCGTCAACAGGGATCTATGGCTACACCTTC. It codes for CASSPSTGIYGYTF.

This rearrangement joins TRBV6-5 to TRBJ2-1; 7 bases map to TRBD1. The germline V gene encodes CDR1 MNHEY and CDR2 SVGAGI. There are 12 residues in the CDR3. The V segment lost 4 bases and the J segment 10 bases; nucleotides outside the gene matches: 4. CDR3 loop: CASSFGQAEQFF. As DNA, the CDR3 is TGTGCCAGCAGTTTCGGACAGGCCGAGCAGTTCTTC.

This clonotype was counted many times. The J gene is TRBJ2-7, the V gene TRBV18; 11 nucleotides align to TRBD1. The length of the CDR3 is 16 residues. From germline, CDR1 is KGHSH and CDR2 LQKENI. The trim removed 6 bases at V and 3 bases at J, leaving 10 bases unmatched. The CDR3 loop is CASSRTGGASYYEQYF. The CDR3, as DNA: TGTGCCAGCTCCCGGACAGGGGGCGCCTCCTACTACGAGCAGTACTTC.

This clonotype was seen a few times. The chain links TRBV12-3 or TRBV12-4 to TRBJ2-1; weak D call: TRBD1 (5 bases). Trimming took off 6 bases at V and 10 bases at J, with 10 bases between the two ends. This CDR3 contains 11 residues. The CDR3, as DNA: TGTGCCAGCAGGGGCTCAGGGGAGCAGTTCTTC. It is translated as CASRGSGEQFF.

This clonotype appeared many times. The chain links TRBV27 to TRBJ2-7, with 10 bases lining up with TRBD2. J was trimmed by 2 bases and V by 5 bases; bases with no gene match: 6. Looked up from germline, CDR1 is MNHEY and CDR2 is SMNVEV (reference sequence). The CDR3 contains 15 residues. The CDR3 spells CASSLGLAETYEQYF. In nucleotides, the CDR3 is TGTGCCAGCAGTCTAGGACTAGCGGAAACCTACGAGCAGTACTTC.

This clonotype occurred many times. The genes are TRBV6-2 or TRBV6-3 and TRBJ2-2; no reliable D call. Germline CDR1 is MNHEY and CDR2 is SVGEGT. This CDR3 has 13 residues. The germline V and J ends were trimmed by 2 bases and 7 bases, with 8 bases remaining between them. CDR3 amino acids: CASSYIVGGELFF. As DNA, the CDR3 is TGTGCCAGCAGTTACATCGTTGGCGGGGAGCTGTTTTTT.

The chain combines TRBV20-1 with TRBJ2-1; D is unclear. Trimming stripped 0 bases from V and 1 base from J, with 10 bases between. The CDR3 spans 15 residues. The germline V gene has CDR1 DFQATT and CDR2 SNEGSKA (reference sequence). For the CDR3, the DNA is TGCAGTGCTAGAGATTGGGGTGTGTCCTACAATGAGCAGTTCTTC. Translation gives CSARDWGVSYNEQFF.

This clonotype was observed a handful of times. In nucleotides, the CDR3 is TGCAGTGCTAGAGGGGAGTTAGCCGGCCTCCACGAGCAGTACTTC. It is translated as CSARGELAGLHEQYF. The V and J genes are TRBV20-1 and TRBJ2-7; TRBD2 is a possible D gene (5 bases). Per germline, CDR1 DFQATT and CDR2 SNEGSKA (reference sequence). CDR3 length: 15 residues. V dropped 1 base and J dropped 5 bases, with 18 bases sitting between them.

This clonotype was observed a few times. This sequence joins TRBV11-1 and TRBJ2-2; 9 nucleotides line up with TRBD1. Germline trimming cut 3 bases from V and 4 bases from J; bases unmatched to any gene: 12. The CDR3 is 18 residues long. Germline CDR1 SGHAT, CDR2 FQDESV (reference sequence). CDR3 protein: CASSLPGQGAKVTGELFF. The DNA for the CDR3 is TGTGCCAGCAGCTTGCCGGGACAGGGAGCGAAGGTCACCGGGGAGCTGTTTTTT.

CDR3 region: CASSFTSAESYEQYF. DNA of the CDR3: TGTGCCAGCAGTTTTACTAGCGCCGAGTCCTACGAGCAGTACTTC. The genes are TRBV6-2 or TRBV6-3 and TRBJ2-7; 7 bases map to TRBD2. The ends lost 4 bases at V and 1 base at J; junction bases unmatched: 7. Germline V gene lookup returns CDR1 MNHEY and CDR2 SVGEGT. The CDR3 has 15 amino acids.

This clonotype was counted ten times or more. The CDR3 sequence is CASSLLLGNEKLFF. CDR3 nucleotides: TGTGCCAGCAGTTTACTCCTAGGGAATGAAAAACTGTTTTTT. The V and J genes are TRBV12-3 or TRBV12-4 and TRBJ1-4, with D uncertain. V was shortened by 2 bases and J by 5 bases, with 9 bases between the two germline ends. CDR3 length: 14 residues.

This clonotype was counted between two and nine times. This chain connects TRBV6-1 to TRBJ2-1, with 11 nucleotides matching TRBD1. There are 15 residues in the CDR3. V was clipped by 7 bases and J by 7 bases; unmatched bases: 9. CDR1 and CDR2 (germline): MNHNS, SASEGT. CDR3 sequence: CASTNEGQGANEQFF. The CDR3 nucleotides are TGTGCCAGCACCAACGAAGGACAGGGGGCAAATGAGCAGTTCTTC.